Listed below are T cell receptor beta chains from one sample, sequenced in a study of CD8+ T cells in alopecia areata. The protocol was immunoSEQ multiplex PCR, while the TCRdb copy is restricted to in-frame clones and leaves out a portion. Among about 130,000 clones listed, 50% to 60% were seen once. The specimen comprised CD4+ T cells sorted from blood, sampled at week 0. The receptors shown here come from a human donor with alopecia areata. CDR3s include the opening cysteine and the closing phenylalanine or tryptophan. The order of the fields is V gene, clone size, CDR3 length, D gene, J gene, CDR3 DNA, CDR3 protein. D genes are given only for firm matches. A row's size may be missing; if present it is once, few, many or a size class.

>TRBV5-1|-|17|TRBD1|TRBJ2-3
TGCGCCAGCAGCTTGGTGGGGACAGCGCTTAGCACAGATACGCAGTATTTT
CASSLVGTALSTDTQYF
>TRBV6-6|few|14|-|TRBJ2-7
TGTGCCAGCAGATTTACTAGCCCGGGAAACGAGCAGTACTTC
CASRFTSPGNEQYF
>TRBV30|-|13|TRBD1|TRBJ2-1
TGTGCCTGGTCCCGTGACAGGGGCGATGAGCAGTTCTTC
CAWSRDRGDEQFF
>TRBV2|-|14|TRBD2|TRBJ2-5
TGTGCCAGCAGTGGTGGTAGCGGGAGAGAGACCCAGTACTTC
CASSGGSGRETQYF
>TRBV2|-|12|TRBD1|TRBJ2-7
TGTGCCAGCAGTTACGACAGGGTCGAGCAGTACTTC
CASSYDRVEQYF
>TRBV25-1|-|15|-|TRBJ1-4
TGTGCCAGCAGTGACCTGACAGCCGCTAATGAAAAACTGTTTTTT
CASSDLTAANEKLFF
>TRBV6-5|once|16|-|TRBJ1-6
TGTGCCAGCAGTTACCGTTGGGGGTCAGGGGTATCACCCCTCCACTTT
CASSYRWGSGVSPLHF
>TRBV7-8|-|16|-|TRBJ2-7
TGTGCCAGCAGTTACGGTTACGGGGGCGTATCCTACGAGCAGTACTTC
CASSYGYGGVSYEQYF
>TRBV7-3|few|13|-|TRBJ2-3
TGTGCCAGCAGCCTGGGACCAACAGATACGCAGTATTTT
CASSLGPTDTQYF
>TRBV18|-|16|-|TRBJ1-5
TGTGCCAGCTCACAGAACACATCTATTAGTAGTCAGCCCCAGCATTTT
CASSQNTSISSQPQHF
>TRBV28|-|13|TRBD1|TRBJ1-2
TGTGCCAGCAGTACACCCGACAGGGACGGCTACATCTTC
CASSTPDRDGYIF
>TRBV4-2|-|16|-|TRBJ1-4
TGTGCCAGCAGCCAAGAGGGAGTGCAGGACTATGAAAAACTGTTTTTT
CASSQEGVQDYEKLFF
>TRBV5-1|-|17|-|TRBJ1-3
TGCGCCAGCAGCTTTTACGGGACTCAGAGCTCTGGAAACACCATATATTTT
CASSFYGTQSSGNTIYF
>TRBV7-3|-|14|-|TRBJ2-6
TGTGCCAGCAGCTTAAATAGGGGGGCCAACGTCCTGACTTTC
CASSLNRGANVLTF
>TRBV27|-|15|TRBD1|TRBJ2-7
TGTGCCAGCAGTTTGGGGACAGGGGGCGAGTACGAGCAGTACTTC
CASSLGTGGEYEQYF
>TRBV6-5|-|16|TRBD1|TRBJ2-7
TGTGCCAGCAGTTACTCTCCCGGACAGGGACCCTACGAGCAGTACTTC
CASSYSPGQGPYEQYF
>TRBV5-6|-|15|-|TRBJ1-3
TGTGCCAGCAGCCGAAATCTGGGACCTGGAAACACCATATATTTT
CASSRNLGPGNTIYF
>TRBV6-4|-|15|TRBD1|TRBJ2-1
TGTGCCAGCAGTGAGAGGACAGGGGGCTACAATGAGCAGTTCTTC
CASSERTGGYNEQFF
>TRBV7-9|-|13|-|TRBJ1-2
TGTGCCAGCAGCTTATTCAGGGACTATGGCTACACCTTC
CASSLFRDYGYTF
>TRBV18|-|16|-|TRBJ1-5
TGTGCCAGCTCACCACGTTCACTCAGGGACAATCAGCCCCAGCATTTT
CASSPRSLRDNQPQHF
>TRBV7-9|-|14|TRBD1|TRBJ2-7
TGTGCCAGCAGCTTAGGACAGGGGGAATACGAGCAGTACTTC
CASSLGQGEYEQYF
>TRBV6-1|-|14|-|TRBJ1-1
TGTGCCAGCAGTGAAGAGGTTTTGAACACTGAAGCTTTCTTT
CASSEEVLNTEAFF
>TRBV5-1|-|15|-|TRBJ2-5
TGCGCCAGCACCAGGGGTAGCCGGGGGCAAGAGACCCAGTACTTC
CASTRGSRGQETQYF
>TRBV25-1|-|12|-|TRBJ1-1
TGTGCCAGTATAGACGCGGCCAGGGGAGCTTTCTTT
CASIDAARGAFF
>TRBV5-1|-|14|-|TRBJ2-5
TGCGCCAGCAGCATCACAACACAACAAGAGACCCAGTACTTC
CASSITTQQETQYF
>TRBV7-8|-|12|TRBD1|TRBJ1-1
TGTGCCAGCAGCTTAGACAGGGGGGAAGCTTTCTTT
CASSLDRGEAFF
>TRBV11-3|-|15|-|TRBJ2-7
TGTGCCAGCAGCTTAGGCCAGGCGTCTGCCGACGAGCAGTACTTC
CASSLGQASADEQYF
>TRBV2|-|17|-|TRBJ2-5
TGTGCCAGCAGTGGGAATAAACTAGAGGTGAACCAAGAGACCCAGTACTTC
CASSGNKLEVNQETQYF
>TRBV14|-|14|TRBD1|TRBJ1-1
TGTGCCAGCAGCCAAGCTAGGGGGCCAAAGGGAGCTTTCTTT
CASSQARGPKGAFF
>TRBV9|-|14|-|TRBJ1-1
TGTGCCAGCAGCGTAACTTGGGGCCAGACTGAAGCTTTCTTT
CASSVTWGQTEAFF
>TRBV5-1|few|15|TRBD2|TRBJ2-1
TGCGCCAGCAGCTTGACACTAGCGGGTGATAATGAGCAGTTCTTC
CASSLTLAGDNEQFF
>TRBV2|-|14|TRBD1|TRBJ1-1
TGTGCCAGCGGGGAGGGACAGACAAACACTGAAGCTTTCTTT
CASGEGQTNTEAFF
>TRBV7-9|-|14|-|TRBJ2-3
TGTGCCAGCAGCTTACTGGAAAGACAGCCCAACCAGTATTTT
CASSLLERQPNQYF
>TRBV19|-|16|-|TRBJ1-5
TGTGCCAGTAGTATTGGACCTACGAGGAACAATCAGCCCCAGCATTTT
CASSIGPTRNNQPQHF
>TRBV4-3|few|14|-|TRBJ2-5
TGCGCCAGCAGCTCAATAGGGACGGGGGAGACCCAGTACTTC
CASSSIGTGETQYF
>TRBV9|-|15|TRBD1|TRBJ2-5
TGTGCCAGCACCTTGACAGGGGTGATTGGAGAGACCCAGTACTTC
CASTLTGVIGETQYF
>TRBV4-2|-|12|-|TRBJ2-1
TGTGCCAGCAGCCAGGCTATAAATGAGCAGTTCTTC
CASSQAINEQFF
>TRBV5-6|-|14|-|TRBJ2-2
TGTGCCAGCAGCTCTGGCTTCGGCACCGGGGAGCTGTTTTTT
CASSSGFGTGELFF
>TRBV4-3|-|15|-|TRBJ2-1
TGCGCCAGCAGCCAAGATATAGGGCCATACAATGAGCAGTTCTTC
CASSQDIGPYNEQFF
>TRBV19|few|9|-|TRBJ1-1
TGTGCCAACCACTTTGAAGCTTTCTTT
CANHFEAFF
>TRBV9|-|13|-|TRBJ1-1
TGTGCCAGCAGATCAGGGGTGAACACTGAAGCTTTCTTT
CASRSGVNTEAFF
>TRBV5-4|few|13|TRBD2|TRBJ2-3
TGTGCCAGCGGGGCGGGAGGTGCAGATACGCAGTATTTT
CASGAGGADTQYF
>TRBV28|-|15|TRBD1|TRBJ2-4
TGTGCCAGCAGGTCGGATAAGGACAGGGGCTACCTCCCTTACTTC
CASRSDKDRGYLPYF
>TRBV5-1|few|16|-|TRBJ2-6
TGCGCCAGCAGCATAGGAGGGGGATCTGGGGCCAACGTCCTGACTTTC
CASSIGGGSGANVLTF
>TRBV28|few|11|TRBD1|TRBJ2-5
TGTGCCACCAGACAGGGGGGGACCCAGTACTTC
CATRQGGTQYF
>TRBV27|few|14|TRBD2|TRBJ2-1
TGTGCCGCAAGACTAGCGGAAAACTACAATGAGCAGTTCTTC
CAARLAENYNEQFF